This T cell receptor beta chain was captured by sequencing in a study of blood T cell repertoires in COVID-19. The CDR3 contains 13 residues. V was cut by 7 bases and J by 7 bases, with 16 bases left in between. Germline V gene sequence: CDR1 SGHVS, CDR2 FQNEAQ. In the original workflow: Estimation of nucleated cell counts relied on the amplification of reference gene primers. Clones were sequenced by immunoSEQ multiplex PCR, and TCRdb holds only the in-frame ones, with some missing. V and J calls plus clone size are reproduced from that table; the DNA served to infer D and trimming. The data show 97,000 or so clones, approximately 80% seen once.

The TCR was taken from a human donor in a cohort sampled during active COVID-19. The material sequenced was peripheral blood. This chain links TRBV7-8 with TRBJ1-1, with a possible D match to TRBD1 (5 bases). CDR3 loop: CASTVNQGGEAFF. CDR3 nucleotide sequence: TGTGCCAGCACCGTTAACCAGGGTGGTGAAGCTTTCTTT.